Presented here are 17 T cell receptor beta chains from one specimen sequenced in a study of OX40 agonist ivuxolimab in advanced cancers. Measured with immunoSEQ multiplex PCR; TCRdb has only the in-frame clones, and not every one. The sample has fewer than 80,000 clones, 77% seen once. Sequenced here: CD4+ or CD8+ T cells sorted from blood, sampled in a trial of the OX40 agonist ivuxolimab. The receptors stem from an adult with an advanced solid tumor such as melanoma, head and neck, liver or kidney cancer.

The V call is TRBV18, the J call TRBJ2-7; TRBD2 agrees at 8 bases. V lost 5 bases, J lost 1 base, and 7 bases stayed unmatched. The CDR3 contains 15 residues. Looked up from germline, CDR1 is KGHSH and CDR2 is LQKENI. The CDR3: CASSGPSGPSYEQYF. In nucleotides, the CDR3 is TGTGCCAGCTCAGGTCCTAGCGGGCCTTCCTACGAGCAGTACTTC.

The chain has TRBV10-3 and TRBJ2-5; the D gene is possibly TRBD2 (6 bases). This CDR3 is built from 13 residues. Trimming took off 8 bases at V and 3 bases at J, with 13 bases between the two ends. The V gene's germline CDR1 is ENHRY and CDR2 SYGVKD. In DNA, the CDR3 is TGTGCCATCGGCGGGGTATTCGAAGAGACCCAGTACTTC. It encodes CAIGGVFEETQYF.

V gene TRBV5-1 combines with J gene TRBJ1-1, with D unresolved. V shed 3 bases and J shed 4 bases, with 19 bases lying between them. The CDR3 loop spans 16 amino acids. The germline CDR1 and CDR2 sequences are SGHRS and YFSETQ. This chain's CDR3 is CASSYLPEVASTEAFF. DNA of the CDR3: TGCGCCAGCAGCTACCTTCCCGAGGTCGCCAGCACTGAAGCTTTCTTT.

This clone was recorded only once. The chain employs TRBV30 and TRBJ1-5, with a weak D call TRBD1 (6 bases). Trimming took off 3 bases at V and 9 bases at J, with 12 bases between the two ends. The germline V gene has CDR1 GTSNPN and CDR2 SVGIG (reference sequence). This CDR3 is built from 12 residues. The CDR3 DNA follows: TGTGCCTGGAGCACAGGGTGGGGGCCCCAGCATTTT. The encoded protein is CAWSTGWGPQHF.

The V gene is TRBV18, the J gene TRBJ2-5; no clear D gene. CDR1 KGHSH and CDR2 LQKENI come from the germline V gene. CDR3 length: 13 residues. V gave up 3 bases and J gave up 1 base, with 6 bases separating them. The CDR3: CASSPTIQETQYF. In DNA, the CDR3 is TGTGCCAGCTCACCCACCATCCAAGAGACCCAGTACTTC. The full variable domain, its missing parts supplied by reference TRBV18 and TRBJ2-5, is NAGVMQNPRHLVRRRGQEARLRCSPMKGHSHVYWYRQLPEEGLKFMVYLQKENIIDESGMPKERFSAEFPKEGPSILRIQQVVRGDSAAYFCASSPTIQETQYFGPGTRLLVL.

The CDR3 DNA reads TGTGCCAGCAGCTTGGCGGCAGGAGGTGGCTACACCTTC. This translates into CASSLAAGGGYTF. The chain carries TRBV5-4 and TRBJ1-2; D gene unclear. Germline V gene sequence: CDR1 SGHNT, CDR2 YYREEE (reference sequence). CDR3 length equals 13 residues. V lost 0 bases and J lost 7, with 10 bases in between.

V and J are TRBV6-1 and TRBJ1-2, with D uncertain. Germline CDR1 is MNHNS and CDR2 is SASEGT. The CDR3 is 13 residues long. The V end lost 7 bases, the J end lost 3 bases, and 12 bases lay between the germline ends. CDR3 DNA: TGTGCCAGCAACCACGGCAGCTACTATGGCTACACCTTC. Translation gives CASNHGSYYGYTF.

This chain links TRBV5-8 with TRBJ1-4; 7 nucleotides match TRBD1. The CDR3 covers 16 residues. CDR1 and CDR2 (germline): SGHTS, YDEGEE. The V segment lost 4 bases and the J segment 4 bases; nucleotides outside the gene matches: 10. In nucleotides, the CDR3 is TGTGCCAGCAGCCAGGGGGGGAGGACCTTTAATGAAAAACTGTTTTTT. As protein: CASSQGGRTFNEKLFF.

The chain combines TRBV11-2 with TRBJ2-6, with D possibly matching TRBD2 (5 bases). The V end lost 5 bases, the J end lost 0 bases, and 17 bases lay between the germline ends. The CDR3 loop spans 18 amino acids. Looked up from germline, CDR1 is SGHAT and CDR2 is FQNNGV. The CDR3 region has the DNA TGTGCCAGCAGCAACCGCTTCGACACTAGCTCTGGGGCCAACGTCCTGACTTTC. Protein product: CASSNRFDTSSGANVLTF. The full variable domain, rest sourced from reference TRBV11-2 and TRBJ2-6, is EAGVAQSPRYKIIEKRQSVAFWCNPISGHATLYWYQQILGQGPKLLIQFQNNGVVDDSQLPKDRFSAERLKGVDSTLKIQPAKLEDSAVYLCASSNRFDTSSGANVLTFGAGSRLTVL.

CDR3 bases: TGTGCCAGCAGGGGACGGCGTTTAAGTAGCGAGCAGTACTTC. It is translated as CASRGRRLSSEQYF. The chain combines TRBV25-1 with TRBJ2-7; the D call may be TRBD1 or TRBD2 (5 bases each). In germline, CDR1 is MGHDK, CDR2 SYGVNS. The CDR3 extends over 14 amino acids. Trimming left V 6 bases short and J 6 bases short, with 18 bases between.

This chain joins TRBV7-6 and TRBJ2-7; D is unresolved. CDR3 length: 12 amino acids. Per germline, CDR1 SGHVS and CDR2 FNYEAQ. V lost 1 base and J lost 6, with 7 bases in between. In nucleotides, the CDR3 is TGTGCCAGCAGCTTAGGAGTAGGCGAGCAGTACTTC. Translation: CASSLGVGEQYF.

Here the CDR3 reads CASSLGPDRFYEQYF. The CDR3 DNA sequence: TGTGCCAGCAGCTTAGGCCCCGACAGGTTCTACGAGCAGTACTTC. The J gene is TRBJ2-7, the V gene TRBV11-2; tentatively, D is TRBD1 (6 bases). CDR1 SGHAT and CDR2 FQNNGV come from the germline V gene. This CDR3 has 15 amino acids. V gave up 1 base and J gave up 3 bases, with 13 bases separating them.

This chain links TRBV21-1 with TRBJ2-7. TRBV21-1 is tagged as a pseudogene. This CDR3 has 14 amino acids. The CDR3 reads CASSNRDGSYEQYF. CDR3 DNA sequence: TGTGCCAGCAGCAATCGGGACGGTTCCTACGAGCAGTACTTC.

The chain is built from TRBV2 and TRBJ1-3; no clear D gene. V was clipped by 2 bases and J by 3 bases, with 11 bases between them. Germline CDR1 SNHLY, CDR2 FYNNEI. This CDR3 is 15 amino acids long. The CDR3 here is CASSELGSSGNTIYF. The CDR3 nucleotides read TGTGCCAGCAGTGAATTGGGGTCTAGTGGAAACACCATATATTTT.

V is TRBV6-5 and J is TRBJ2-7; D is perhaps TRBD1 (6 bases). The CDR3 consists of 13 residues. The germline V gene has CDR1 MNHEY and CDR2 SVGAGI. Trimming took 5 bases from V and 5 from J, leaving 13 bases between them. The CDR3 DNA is TGTGCCAGCAGTCCCGACAGGCCCGACGAGCAGTACTTC. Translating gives CASSPDRPDEQYF.

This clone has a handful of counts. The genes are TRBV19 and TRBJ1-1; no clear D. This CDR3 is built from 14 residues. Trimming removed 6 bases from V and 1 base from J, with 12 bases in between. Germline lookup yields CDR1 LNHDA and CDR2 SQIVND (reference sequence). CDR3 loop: CASRSGPRNTEAFF. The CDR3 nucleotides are TGTGCCAGTAGGTCCGGGCCAAGGAACACTGAAGCTTTCTTT.

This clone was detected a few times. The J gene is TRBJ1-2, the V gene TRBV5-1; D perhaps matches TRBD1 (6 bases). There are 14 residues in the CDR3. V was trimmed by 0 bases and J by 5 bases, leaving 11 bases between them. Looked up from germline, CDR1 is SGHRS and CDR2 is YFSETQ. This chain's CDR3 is CASSLGGQGYGYTF. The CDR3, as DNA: TGCGCCAGCAGCTTGGGAGGGCAGGGGTATGGCTACACCTTC.